Shown below are 6 T cell receptor beta chains from a single sample sequenced in a study of beta chain features in type 1 diabetes (dated by TCRdb to between 2017 and 2018). Libraries were constructed by the immunoSEQ multiplex PCR assay. The High Capacity cDNA Reverse Transcription Kit was used to reverse transcribe all of the isolated RNA, meaning that expressed TCRB transcripts were what got sequenced. The clones in this table, taken by TCRdb from immuneACCESS, are in-frame only. Not every clone is retained; where verified, under half of the shortfall comes from an unresolved V gene, and the cause of the rest is unknown. The sample yields about half a million clones; roughly 31% were counted once. The top ten constitute 0.05% to 0.07% of the sample. The sample was naive CD4+ T cells from blood. The cell subset or site label, read with the paper, signifies: true naive CD4+ T cells. These TCRs come from a man younger than 35 in good health.

This clone turned up a few times. The CDR3 region is CAISRQDSGELFF. The CDR3 nucleotides are TGTGCCATCAGTAGACAGGATTCCGGGGAGCTGTTTTTT. The chain couples TRBV10-3 to TRBJ2-2, with a possible D match to TRBD1 (6 bases). The CDR3 is made up of 13 amino acids. Germline V lookup: CDR1 ENHRY, CDR2 SYGVKD. V lost 5 bases and J 6 bases, leaving 10 bases between the germline ends.

The chain carries TRBV7-2 and TRBJ2-1; the match to TRBD2 covers 11 bases. The V and J ends lost 7 bases and 2 bases, in that order; junction bases with no gene match: 4. Germline V gene lookup returns CDR1 SGHTA and CDR2 FQGNSA. The CDR3 totals 15 residues. CDR3 residues: CASTQTSGAYNEQFF. The DNA for the CDR3 is TGTGCCAGCACCCAGACTAGCGGGGCCTACAATGAGCAGTTCTTC.

The chain carries TRBV7-3 and TRBJ1-1, with a weak D call TRBD1 (5 bases). V was clipped by 3 bases and J by 4 bases, with 9 bases between them. The CDR3 totals 13 residues. Germline-derived CDR1 and CDR2 are SGHTA and FQGTGA. In DNA, the CDR3 is TGTGCCAGCAGCTTCGTTCAGGGCACTGAAGCTTTCTTT. This gives the protein CASSFVQGTEAFF.

This sequence joins TRBV7-9 and TRBJ2-4, with TRBD2 as a possible D gene (6 bases). The CDR3 runs 15 residues. The ends were cut back, 4 bases at V and 0 bases at J, with 10 bases in the middle. Germline values: CDR1 SEHNR, CDR2 FQNEAQ (reference sequence). This chain's CDR3 is CASSSGEVAKNIQYF. CDR3 bases: TGTGCCAGCAGCTCGGGAGAGGTAGCCAAAAACATTCAGTACTTC.

The rearrangement joins TRBV30 to TRBJ2-7, with unresolved D. The germline V gene has CDR1 GTSNPN and CDR2 SVGIG (reference sequence). The CDR3 has 14 residues. Trimming removed 0 bases from V and 2 bases from J, with 11 bases in between. CDR3 nucleotides: TGTGCCTGGAGTGTACCCAGGATCGCCTACGAGCAGTACTTC. This sequence encodes CAWSVPRIAYEQYF.

The genes are TRBV5-1 and TRBJ2-3; D is perhaps TRBD1 (6 bases). The V end was cut by 6 bases, the J end by 1 base, with 15 bases between. Germline CDR1 and CDR2: SGHRS and YFSETQ. The length of the CDR3 is 15 residues. Here the CDR3 DNA reads TGCGCCAGCAAGCTTGCAGGGGTTGGCACAGATACGCAGTATTTT. Its protein is CASKLAGVGTDTQYF.